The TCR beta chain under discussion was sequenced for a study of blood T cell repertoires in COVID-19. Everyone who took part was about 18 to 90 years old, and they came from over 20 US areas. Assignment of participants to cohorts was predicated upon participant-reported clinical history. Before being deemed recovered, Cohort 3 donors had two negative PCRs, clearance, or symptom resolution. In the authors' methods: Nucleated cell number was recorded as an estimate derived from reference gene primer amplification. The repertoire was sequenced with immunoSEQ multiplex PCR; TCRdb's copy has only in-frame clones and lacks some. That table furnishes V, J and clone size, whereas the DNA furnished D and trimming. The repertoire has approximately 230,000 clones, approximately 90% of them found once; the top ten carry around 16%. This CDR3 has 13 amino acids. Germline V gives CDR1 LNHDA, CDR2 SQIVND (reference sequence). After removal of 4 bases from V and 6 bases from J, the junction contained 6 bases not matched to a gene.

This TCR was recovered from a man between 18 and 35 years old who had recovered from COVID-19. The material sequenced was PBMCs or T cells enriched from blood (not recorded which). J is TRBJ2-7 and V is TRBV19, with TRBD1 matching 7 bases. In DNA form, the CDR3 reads TGTGCCAGTAGTAAGGGGGCTAATGTCGAGCAGTACTTC. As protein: CASSKGANVEQYF.